The present T cell receptor (beta chain) was sequenced within a study of blood T cell repertoires in COVID-19. Looking at the study overall: COVID-19 samples from acute and convalescent phases originated in the United States, Italy and Spain. Sources were T cells, B-cell-depleted T cells, or PBMCs; the material itself was cDNA or gDNA.

V was pared by 7 bases and J by 5 bases, with 14 bases between. The CDR3 spans 14 residues. Germline lookup yields CDR1 LNHDA and CDR2 SQIVND (reference sequence). Symptom resolution, clearance, or two negative PCRs marked donors in Cohort 3 as recovered. This clone occurred once. Clones were sequenced by immunoSEQ multiplex PCR, and TCRdb holds only the in-frame ones, with some missing. The table records under 450,000 clones, about 88% of them present only once. The chain recombines TRBV19 with TRBJ1-4; possibly TRBD1 for D (5 bases). The sequencing input was PBMCs or T cells enriched from blood (not recorded which). The sequence was collected from a woman in her 30s who had recovered from COVID-19. CDR3 DNA: TGTGCCAGTACTCCGGGGGGACGGAATGAAAAACTGTTTTTT. Its translation is CASTPGGRNEKLFF.